This TCR beta chain was sequenced during a study of cytomegalovirus exposure and HLA in healthy donors. Study-level background: According to later analysis, the same platform produced the approximately 130 validation and under 750 first-cohort repertoires.

Study-wide findings and caveats: According to the study, 150 to 200 TCR beta chains were cytomegalovirus-associated. Subsequent analysis of the 95 to 150 validation repertoires found a tendency for first-cohort TCR clusters to co-occur.

Using immunoSEQ multiplex PCR, the repertoire was profiled, and TCRdb retains in-frame clones only, with some absent. The table shows some 170,000 clones, with approximately 86% occurring only once. Note on this clone: Its specificity is unknown.

Germline-derived CDR1 and CDR2 are SGDLS and YYNGEE. V lost 4 bases, J lost 3 bases, and 13 bases stayed unmatched. The CDR3 length is 17 residues. The receptor's source is a man between 18 and 35 years old in good health and CMV-seropositive. The genes are TRBV9 and TRBJ1-1, with TRBD1 identical over 9 bases. Sequencing was done on a sample of PBMCs. The CDR3 nucleotides are TGTGCCAGCAGCTTAGCTACAGGGGGCGGGAGGCACACTGAAGCTTTCTTT. Translating gives CASSLATGGGRHTEAFF.